The clone carrying this T cell receptor (beta chain) was counted only a few times. This record belongs to a study of shared clonotypes between healthy human individuals. Sequenced by immunoSEQ multiplex PCR; TCRdb stores in-frame clones only, minus some. This sample yields about 2.3 million clones, of which just under 95% are seen a single time; 0.37% belongs to the top ten. This sequence was found in a man aged 18 to 30 in good health. Some clones in this sample may be carry-over from other donors' samples. Sequencing was carried out using naive CD4+ T cells from PBMCs. Subset in this sample: CD45RA+ positively selected.

The CDR3 here is CASSIGQGYGYTF. The CDR3 DNA reads TGTGCCAGCAGTATAGGACAGGGTTATGGCTACACCTTC. The chain links TRBV6-5 to TRBJ1-2, with 8 bases aligning to TRBD1. The germline V gene has CDR1 MNHEY and CDR2 SVGAGI. This CDR3 region has 13 residues. J gave up 5 bases and V 5 bases, and 4 bases lay outside the gene matches.